This TCR beta chain was profiled in a study of beta chain features in type 1 diabetes listed by TCRdb under 2018. Background for the entire study: Mean age, gender distribution, total cell number and subset yield did not differ between patients and healthy donors. A total of under 140,000,000 sorted cells were examined across all samples, and the number of cells per subset was strongly correlated with RNA yield. The study compared the TCRB repertoires of sorted circulating CD4+ T cell subsets in recently diagnosed type 1 diabetes patients with those in matched healthy donors. Naive and central memory subsets were obtained from all 30 or so donors, but regulatory and stem cell-like memory subsets were isolated from only 8 patients and about 8 healthy donors.

CDR1 LGHNA and CDR2 YSLEER are derived from the germline V gene. V trim: 3 bases; J trim: 10 bases; unmatched bases: 14. From its cysteine to its phenylalanine, the CDR3 spans 16 amino acids. Just the 48-base CDR3 DNA is kept, in frame starting at base 1. The entire isolated RNA was reverse transcribed using the High Capacity cDNA Reverse Transcription Kit, and thus expressed TCRB transcripts were sequenced. Deep immunoSEQ sequencing was applied to naive, central memory and regulatory T cell samples, giving an average of around 3.4 million total reads per sample. Sorted cells were lysed in RLT buffer, and RNA was extracted using DNase-treated RNeasy Micro or Mini kits according to cell number. To prevent cross-contamination, each cell subset was processed individually, whereas patient and healthy donor samples were processed jointly. Using the immunoSEQ multiplex PCR, TCRB sequences were amplified from cDNA into 87-bp fragments spanning the CDR3 region. Amplicons were sequenced on the Illumina HiSeq platform. Per the original workflow: Synthetic template baselines were used to correct PCR bias computationally, reads within Hamming distance 2 were collapsed together, and singletons that could not be merged were discarded. By aligning reads against IMGT, V, D and J genes, CDR3 length, and insertions or deletions at six rearrangement sites were assigned. Clonotype counts were normalized to sorted cell number within each subset before computing true diversity and Gini coefficients with the tcR R package. Repertoire sharing was quantified using the overlap coefficient calculated on TCRB nucleotide sequences. Drawn from immuneACCESS, this table holds only the in-frame rearrangements with V and J called that TCRdb kept. Clones are partly lost; checked studies trace under half to an unresolved V gene and leave the rest unexplained. Clonal size and the V and J genes are those of that table, whereas D and trimming came from the DNA. The sample contains about 340,000 clones, roughly 8% of them found a single time. Under 0.5% of the sample is taken by the ten largest.

This clone appeared a few times. The clone's antigen remains unknown. Nothing much larger sits one base from this clone, and base qualities are not available. The paper as a whole reports these results and caveats: Patients with type 1 diabetes made fewer insertions and deleted more nucleotides at VDJ recombination sites, implying thymic rearrangement abnormalities. HLA sub-analyses involved small numbers of individuals, so any influence of HLA type on TCRB rearrangement remained unresolved. In all four CD4+ subsets, TCRB CDR3 length was moderately but significantly shorter in type 1 diabetes patients. The naive, central memory and regulatory TCRB repertoires appeared to resemble one another more closely among patients than among healthy donors. Sequencing cDNA rather than genomic DNA could over-represent highly expressing activated cells, although activation and CD3 levels did not differ between groups. Shorter templates might have been favored by PCR, but patient and control samples were amplified and corrected together, so both groups would have been affected equally by any skew.

Each donor gave one peripheral blood draw, averaging roughly 120 mL, which was collected into heparinised tubes. A BD FACSAria II was used to sort naive, central memory, regulatory and stem cell-like memory CD4+ T cells with a panel that included CD45RO, CCR7, CD25, CD127, CD95 and CD27. Purity was above 95% for every sorted population. PBMCs were isolated immediately by Lymphoprep density gradient centrifugation and stained directly without culture. So that batch effects would be minimized, each experiment stained and sorted samples in pairs, pairing one healthy donor with one patient. The chain uses TRBV4-3 and TRBJ2-1, with 8 junctional bases fitting TRBD2. The sequence derives from a woman aged 18-29 years in good health. Material for sequencing was central memory CD4+ T cells from blood. The CDR3 has the sequence CASSHDYSGTGTEQFF. The DNA sequence reads TGCGCCAGCAGCCATGACTATAGCGGGACTGGAACGGAGCAGTTCTTC.